These 32 T cell receptor beta chains were sequenced from one sample in a study of blood T cell repertoires in COVID-19. Some clones are missing from TCRdb's copy, which holds only in-frame ones; the method was immunoSEQ multiplex PCR. The repertoire has approximately 70,000 clones, more than 85% of them found once; the top ten carry 7.3%. The sequencing input was peripheral blood. Receptor source: a man in his forties with COVID-19, enrolled during active disease.

This chain joins TRBV6-1 and TRBJ1-2; D call uncertain. This CDR3 comprises 11 residues. The germline CDR1 and CDR2 sequences are MNHNS and SASEGT. V lost 1 base, J lost 13 bases, and 10 bases lay in between. CDR3 region: CASSEGSGGTF. CDR3 sequence (DNA): TGTGCCAGCAGTGAAGGGTCGGGAGGCACCTTC.

The genes are TRBV27 and TRBJ2-1; 12 positions match TRBD2. Trimming at V came to 6 bases and at J to 5 bases, leaving 11 bases not matched to a gene. Germline V gene data show CDR1 as MNHEY and CDR2 as SMNVEV (reference sequence). The CDR3 contains 17 residues. The CDR3 reads CASSQTLLAGGNNEQFF. CDR3 nucleotide sequence: TGTGCCAGCAGCCAGACCCTACTAGCGGGGGGCAACAATGAGCAGTTCTTC.

This chain connects TRBV5-1 to TRBJ2-3; TRBD1 matches 8 bases. The CDR3 is made up of 15 amino acids. CDR1 is SGHRS and CDR2 is YFSETQ in the germline V gene. The junction had 5 bases not matched to a gene; V was cut back by 3 bases and J by 2 bases. The CDR3 nucleotides read TGCGCCAGCAGCTCTACAGGGGGTCTCACAGATACGCAGTATTTT. This sequence encodes CASSSTGGLTDTQYF.

The rearrangement joins TRBV7-9 to TRBJ1-2; 8 bases fit TRBD1. Per germline, CDR1 SEHNR and CDR2 FQNEAQ (reference sequence). Germline trimming cut 3 bases from V and 3 bases from J; bases unmatched to any gene: 0. This CDR3 has 13 residues. In nucleotides, the CDR3 is TGTGCCAGCAGCTTGGGACAGGACTATGGCTACACCTTC. Its protein product is CASSLGQDYGYTF.

The DNA for the CDR3 is TGTGCCAGCAGTGAAGGGGGGGGCACAGATACGCAGTATTTT. Protein product: CASSEGGGTDTQYF. This chain links TRBV6-4 with TRBJ2-3; possible D gene TRBD2, 7 bases. Germline V CDR1 and CDR2: MRHNA, SNTAGT. The CDR3 is 14 residues long. V was clipped by 3 bases and J by 1 base, with 8 bases between them.

This rearrangement joins TRBV6-2 or TRBV6-3 to TRBJ2-1; 9 bases agree with TRBD2. Germline values: CDR1 MNHEY, CDR2 SVGEGT. V shed 5 bases, J shed 7 bases, and the junction held 9 bases outside the gene matches. The CDR3 sequence is 15 residues long. CDR3: CASSVRRGGRNEQFF. Here the CDR3 DNA reads TGTGCCAGCAGTGTTCGGCGGGGGGGCAGGAATGAGCAGTTCTTC.

J is TRBJ2-5 and V is TRBV6-5, with D unclear. The ends were cut back, 6 bases at V and 5 bases at J, with 13 bases in the middle. The CDR3 is 13 residues long. Germline V gene data show CDR1 as MNHEY and CDR2 as SVGAGI. The CDR3 reads CASRGSPAETQYF. CDR3 nucleotides: TGTGCCAGCAGGGGCAGCCCGGCGGAGACCCAGTACTTC.

The J gene is TRBJ1-2, the V gene TRBV9; a possible D gene is TRBD1 (5 bases). The length of the CDR3 is 14 residues. Deletions cut 2 bases from V and 3 bases from J, with 11 bases between. The germline CDR1 and CDR2 sequences are SGDLS and YYNGEE. In DNA, the CDR3 is TGTGCCAGCAGCGTGGACCCGACAGACTATGGCTACACCTTC. The encoded protein is CASSVDPTDYGYTF.

The J gene is TRBJ2-2, the V gene TRBV19; 8 bases line up with TRBD2. The V gene's germline CDR1 is LNHDA and CDR2 SQIVND (reference sequence). The CDR3 spans 15 residues. V lost 3 bases, J lost 5 bases, and 5 bases stayed unmatched. CDR3 residues: CASSILPGGTGELFF. CDR3 DNA sequence: TGTGCCAGTAGTATTTTGCCGGGGGGGACCGGGGAGCTGTTTTTT.

This clone was counted between two and nine times. The chain is built from TRBV5-1 and TRBJ1-6, with D maybe TRBD1 (5 bases). The CDR3 totals 15 residues. The germline V and J ends were trimmed by 4 bases and 6 bases, with 14 bases remaining between them. Looked up from germline, CDR1 is SGHRS and CDR2 is YFSETQ. CDR3: CASSPSTGPNSPLHF. The CDR3 DNA reads TGCGCCAGCAGCCCCTCCACAGGTCCTAATTCACCCCTCCACTTT.

This sequence joins TRBV2 and TRBJ1-5; 10 bases align to TRBD1. The V segment lost 6 bases and the J segment 1 base; nucleotides outside the gene matches: 6. The CDR3 sequence is 16 residues long. Germline CDR1 SNHLY, CDR2 FYNNEI. The CDR3 DNA reads as TGTGCCAGCAGGCTGTTGGGACAGGGGAGCAATCAGCCCCAGCATTTT. It translates to CASRLLGQGSNQPQHF.

The chain carries TRBV5-5 and TRBJ2-3; D not resolved. The CDR3 covers 15 residues. Trimming removed 0 bases from V and 5 bases from J, with 13 bases in between. Germline V lookup: CDR1 SGHKS, CDR2 YYEKEE (reference sequence). The CDR3 DNA is TGTGCCAGCAGCTTGGGCTATCCCACTGGAGATACGCAGTATTTT. It codes for CASSLGYPTGDTQYF.

The V gene is TRBV6-6, the J gene TRBJ1-5; unclear D gene. CDR3 length equals 16 residues. The V gene lost 6 bases and the J gene lost 0 bases, with 15 bases spanning the gap. The germline CDR1 and CDR2 sequences are MNHNY and SVGAGI (reference sequence). This CDR3 reads CASSPRRGDSNQPQHF. In DNA, the CDR3 is TGTGCCAGCAGCCCACGACGGGGTGATAGCAATCAGCCCCAGCATTTT.

This rearrangement joins TRBV20-1 to TRBJ1-1; 9 positions match TRBD1. CDR1 and CDR2 from the germline V gene are DFQATT and SNEGSKA (reference sequence). V gave up 3 bases and J gave up 10 bases; unmatched junction bases: 21. This CDR3 has 17 residues. The CDR3 loop is CSASEQGALGPSGLAFF. In DNA form, the CDR3 reads TGCAGTGCTAGTGAACAGGGGGCCCTGGGGCCTTCGGGGTTAGCTTTCTTT.

The CDR3 DNA reads as TGTGCCAGCTCACCATCCACGAGCTCCTACGAGCAGTACTTC. Translation: CASSPSTSSYEQYF. J is TRBJ2-7 and V is TRBV18; D not resolved. V lost 2 bases, J lost 0 bases, and 8 bases lay in between. Germline CDR1 is KGHSH and CDR2 is LQKENI. The CDR3 covers 14 residues.

CDR3 sequence: CASSLGPLAPYEQYF. CDR3 bases: TGCGCCAGCAGCTTGGGGCCTTTGGCACCCTACGAGCAGTACTTC. This chain uses TRBV5-1 with TRBJ2-7; unclear D gene. CDR1 SGHRS and CDR2 YFSETQ come from the germline V gene. V lost 0 bases and J 2 bases, leaving 12 bases between the germline ends. There are 15 residues in the CDR3.

This clone was seen a few times. This chain links TRBV19 with TRBJ1-5, with 8 positions matching TRBD1. This CDR3 spans 15 amino acids. The germline gives CDR1 LNHDA, CDR2 SQIVND (reference sequence). The V and J ends lost 7 bases and 0 bases, in that order; junction bases with no gene match: 5. CDR3 nucleotide sequence: TGTGCCAGTAAGAGACAGGGGAATAGCAATCAGCCCCAGCATTTT. Translated, it gives CASKRQGNSNQPQHF. Supplemented by reference TRBV19 and TRBJ1-5, the full variable domain reads DGGITQSPKYLFRKEGQNVTLSCEQNLNHDAMYWYRQDPGQGLRLIYYSQIVNDFQKGDIAEGYSVSREKKESFPLTVTSAQKNPTAFYLCASKRQGNSNQPQHFGDGTRLSIL.

The rearrangement uses TRBV18 and TRBJ1-1; D is perhaps TRBD1 (5 bases). V was cut by 4 bases and J by 3 bases, with 9 bases left in between. This CDR3 is built from 13 residues. The germline gives CDR1 KGHSH, CDR2 LQKENI. The CDR3 loop is CASSLDRDTEAFF. In DNA form, the CDR3 reads TGTGCCAGCTCACTCGACAGAGACACTGAAGCTTTCTTT.

V gene TRBV13 combines with J gene TRBJ2-1, with a weak D call TRBD2 (7 bases). The CDR3 runs to 17 residues. Per the germline V gene, CDR1 is PRHDT and CDR2 is FYEKMQ (reference sequence). V was trimmed by 6 bases and J by 0 bases, leaving 18 bases between them. The CDR3 nucleotides are TGTGCCAGCAGTCCTCGGGGGGCGGGTGTCTCCTACAATGAGCAGTTCTTC. Translation: CASSPRGAGVSYNEQFF.

This clone was recorded only once. The chain recombines TRBV15 with TRBJ1-5; no clear D. The V end was cut by 7 bases, the J end by 4 bases, with 8 bases between. The germline V gene encodes CDR1 LNHNV and CDR2 YYDKDF (reference sequence). This CDR3 region has 12 residues. Here the CDR3 reads CATTRGNQPQHF. CDR3 nucleotides: TGTGCCACCACACGAGGTAATCAGCCCCAGCATTTT.

The chain uses TRBV11-2 and TRBJ2-3, with 7 positions matching TRBD1. This CDR3 contains 13 residues. Unmatched junction bases numbered 7, after V lost 7 bases and J lost 6 bases. Germline CDR1 reads SGHAT; CDR2 reads FQNNGV. The CDR3 loop is CASNDLQGDTQYF. DNA for the CDR3: TGTGCCAGCAACGACCTACAGGGGGATACGCAGTATTTT.

V usage is TRBV27 and J usage is TRBJ1-1; D is uncertain. CDR1 and CDR2 from the germline V gene are MNHEY and SMNVEV (reference sequence). Deletions cut 5 bases from V and 6 bases from J, with 19 bases between. CDR3 length: 15 amino acids. The CDR3: CASSSGAPWTAEAFF. CDR3 in DNA: TGTGCCAGCAGTAGCGGCGCGCCTTGGACGGCTGAAGCTTTCTTT.

The chain combines TRBV28 with TRBJ2-5, with D perhaps TRBD2 (7 bases). V lost 6 bases and J 6 bases, leaving 17 bases between the germline ends. CDR1 is MDHEN, CDR2 SYDVKM, per germline. The CDR3 loop spans 14 amino acids. The CDR3 is CASSHSRGGKTQYF. CDR3 DNA: TGTGCCAGCAGCCACAGTAGGGGGGGAAAGACCCAGTACTTC.

The sample holds one count of this clone. The V gene is TRBV6-1, the J gene TRBJ1-5, with D tentatively TRBD1 (5 bases). V lost 0 bases and J lost 3, with 12 bases in between. The length of the CDR3 is 16 residues. Germline loops: CDR1 MNHNS, CDR2 SASEGT. The CDR3 is CASSEARGRVNQPQHF. The CDR3 DNA reads as TGTGCCAGCAGTGAAGCGCGGGGGAGGGTCAATCAGCCCCAGCATTTT.

The V gene is TRBV28, the J gene TRBJ1-1, with 8 bases that match TRBD1. J was trimmed by 6 bases and V by 3 bases; bases with no gene match: 12. Germline V gene sequence: CDR1 MDHEN, CDR2 SYDVKM. The CDR3 loop spans 16 amino acids. DNA for the CDR3: TGTGCCAGCAGTTTCGTGACAGGGGCCGTTGACCCTGAAGCTTTCTTT. Translation gives CASSFVTGAVDPEAFF.

This rearrangement joins TRBV3-1 (or the pseudogene TRBV3-2) to TRBJ2-2, with D hard to call. The CDR3 covers 15 residues. V dropped 1 base and J dropped 5 bases, with 11 bases sitting between them. CDR1 is LGHDT and CDR2 is YNNKEL in the germline V gene (reference sequence). The CDR3 is CASSQGAAGTGELFF. The DNA of the CDR3 is TGTGCCAGCAGCCAAGGTGCGGCTGGAACCGGGGAGCTGTTTTTT.

This sequence joins TRBV30 and TRBJ1-1; D is ambiguous. Germline V gives CDR1 GTSNPN, CDR2 SVGIG (reference sequence). This CDR3 spans 16 amino acids. V was pared by 4 bases and J by 5 bases, with 23 bases between. The CDR3 region has the DNA TGTGCCTGGATCACTAGTCGTTGGGGTATAGGGACTGAAGCTTTCTTT. This translates into CAWITSRWGIGTEAFF.

The chain employs TRBV6-5 and TRBJ2-1; 11 bases agree with TRBD2. V trimming: 10 bases; J trimming: 13 bases; junction bases outside the gene matches: 12. There are 13 residues in the CDR3. CDR1 and CDR2 (germline): MNHEY, SVGAGI. In nucleotides, the CDR3 is TGTGCCACCAATGCCCCTAGCGGGGGGCTACAGTTCTTC. Amino acid sequence: CATNAPSGGLQFF.

The V and J genes are TRBV30 and TRBJ1-1; D call uncertain. CDR3 length: 13 residues. Per the germline V gene, CDR1 is GTSNPN and CDR2 is SVGIG (reference sequence). V was pared by 5 bases and J by 0 bases, with 10 bases between. This CDR3 is CAWPGSLNTEAFF. In nucleotides, the CDR3 is TGTGCCTGGCCTGGGAGTCTGAACACTGAAGCTTTCTTT.

This chain links TRBV7-4 with TRBJ1-6; D unresolved. Germline CDR1 is SGHVT and CDR2 is SQSDAQ. The CDR3 contains 15 residues. Trimming removed 4 bases from V and 7 bases from J, with 14 bases in between. CDR3: CASSSDGSLNSPLHF. For the CDR3, the DNA is TGTGCCAGCAGCTCTGACGGGAGCTTGAATTCACCCCTCCACTTT.

The gene calls are TRBV2 and TRBJ2-7, with TRBD1 identical over 10 bases. Germline lookup yields CDR1 SNHLY and CDR2 FYNNEI. The junction had 11 bases not matched to a gene; V was cut back by 3 bases and J by 9 bases. This CDR3 spans 15 amino acids. CDR3 protein: CASSDLGTGAGVQYF. In DNA, the CDR3 is TGTGCCAGCAGTGATCTGGGGACAGGGGCCGGGGTGCAGTACTTC.

This clone appeared once. V is TRBV19 and J is TRBJ2-1; 14 bases align to TRBD2. Germline V lookup: CDR1 LNHDA, CDR2 SQIVND (reference sequence). V shed 8 bases, J shed 6 bases, and the junction held 9 bases outside the gene matches. The CDR3 covers 16 residues. The CDR3 is CASSWAGTSGSNEQFF. The CDR3 nucleotides are TGTGCCAGTTCCTGGGCCGGGACTAGCGGGAGCAATGAGCAGTTCTTC.